These 7 T cell receptor beta chains were sequenced from one sample in a study of T cells in localized non-small cell lung cancer. Sequencing was performed with immunoSEQ multiplex PCR; in TCRdb, only in-frame clones are kept and a portion is missing. In the table there are more than 10,000 clones, approximately 85% of which are singletons. The sequencing used peripheral blood, collected before any cancer treatment. The receptors derive from a male donor at least 60 years old with stage III lung adenocarcinoma.

This clone was counted a single time. Written as DNA, the CDR3 is TGTGCCAGCAGCCTTGGGGTGGGCCCTCTTTATCAGCCCCAGCATTTT. It codes for CASSLGVGPLYQPQHF. The V and J genes are TRBV28 and TRBJ1-5; D gene unclear. Germline V gives CDR1 MDHEN, CDR2 SYDVKM. The CDR3 is 16 amino acids. Trimming took 6 bases from V and 5 from J, leaving 20 bases between them.

This clone was counted between two and nine times. The chain is built from TRBV19 and TRBJ1-5, with D tentatively TRBD1 (5 bases). Germline V CDR1 and CDR2: LNHDA, SQIVND (reference sequence). The CDR3 extends over 15 amino acids. The germline V and J ends were trimmed by 5 bases and 0 bases, with 11 bases remaining between them. CDR3: CASSPRGLSNQPQHF. The CDR3 nucleotides are TGTGCCAGTAGTCCCCGGGGCCTTAGCAATCAGCCCCAGCATTTT. The full variable domain, with the rest looked up from reference TRBV19 and TRBJ1-5, is DGGITQSPKYLFRKEGQNVTLSCEQNLNHDAMYWYRQDPGQGLRLIYYSQIVNDFQKGDIAEGYSVSREKKESFPLTVTSAQKNPTAFYLCASSPRGLSNQPQHFGDGTRLSIL.

The rearrangement links TRBV2 to TRBJ2-5; the D is unclear. The CDR3 length is 14 residues. Trimming shortened V by 6 bases and J by 2 bases, and 13 bases separated the two germline ends. Germline V gene data show CDR1 as SNHLY and CDR2 as FYNNEI. Here the CDR3 reads CASSRTESQETQYF. The CDR3 region has the DNA TGTGCCAGCAGCCGGACGGAATCTCAAGAGACCCAGTACTTC. Complete variable domain (other parts from reference TRBV2 and TRBJ2-5): EPEVTQTPSHQVTQMGQEVILRCVPISNHLYFYWYRQILGQKVEFLVSFYNNEISEKSEIFDDQFSVERPDGSNFTLKIRSTKLEDSAMYFCASSRTESQETQYFGPGTRLLVL.

This clone was counted a single time. This sequence joins TRBV5-4 and TRBJ2-1, with 8 bases lining up with TRBD2. The V gene end was trimmed by 4 bases and the J gene end by 2 bases; junction bases not matched to a gene: 8. Germline V CDR1 and CDR2: SGHNT, YYREEE (reference sequence). The CDR3 totals 16 residues. The CDR3 sequence: CASSARARGAYNEQFF. CDR3 DNA sequence: TGTGCCAGCAGCGCCAGAGCGCGGGGGGCCTACAATGAGCAGTTCTTC.

This clone was counted a few times. The CDR3 DNA reads TGTGCCAGCAGCCCAAATGACGGAGATACGCAGTATTTT. Translated, it gives CASSPNDGDTQYF. V is TRBV7-3 and J is TRBJ2-3, with D hard to call. CDR3 size: 13 residues. Germline V gene data show CDR1 as SGHTA and CDR2 as FQGTGA. With 5 bases removed from V and 5 bases from J, the gap between germline ends came to 11 bases.

By share, this clone counts as large (0.1 to 1%). The rearrangement joins TRBV6-5 to TRBJ1-5, with D possibly matching TRBD1 (6 bases). Looked up from germline, CDR1 is MNHEY and CDR2 is SVGAGI. V lost 6 bases and J lost 4, with 13 bases in between. This CDR3 spans 14 amino acids. The CDR3 protein is CASSDGQKNQPQHF. The CDR3, as DNA: TGTGCCAGCAGCGACGGACAGAAGAATCAGCCCCAGCATTTT.

About this clone itself: Its ends do not fully match the called genes, so a read error is possible. V gene TRBV7-6 combines with J gene TRBJ1-5, with D hard to call. Germline loops: CDR1 SGHVS, CDR2 FNYEAQ. The length of the CDR3 is 13 residues. CDR3 DNA sequence: TGTGCCAGCAGCTTATCGAGCAGTCAGCCCCAGCATTTT. This gives the protein CASSLSSSQPQHF.